The TCR beta chain under discussion was sequenced for a study of Ad26.COV2.S vaccination and SARS-CoV-2 variants. Study background: Ad26.COV2.S shots went into the muscle once or twice, 56 days apart.

Treatment here: some 20 received Ad26.COV2.S at low or high dose, single or two shots; roughly 5 received placebo; per-sample allocation not given. Sampling happened 63 days after the first vaccine or placebo injection. The study, taken as a whole, reports: Placebo and vaccine recipients had non-spike TCR breadth that was similar.

This table comes from immunoSEQ multiplex PCR, and its TCRdb copy is limited to in-frame clones, with some not included. The sample lists hundreds of thousands of clones, less than 90% occurring once. This clone was seen a handful of times. Its antigen is unidentified. Deletions cut 0 bases from V and 6 bases from J, with 8 bases between. This CDR3 comprises 13 residues. Germline V lookup: CDR1 MNHEY, CDR2 SVGEGT. The sequencing used peripheral blood, collected in a trial of Ad26.COV2.S vaccine versus placebo. The receptor's source is a person aged 18-60 years who received the Ad26.COV2.S COVID-19 vaccine or a placebo. The rearrangement uses TRBV6-2 or TRBV6-3 and TRBJ1-2; D uncertain. The chain's CDR3 is CASSYSDWDGYTF. In DNA form, the CDR3 reads TGTGCCAGCAGTTACTCCGACTGGGATGGCTACACCTTC.